One and the same sample provided the 15 T cell receptor beta chains below, sequenced in a study of shared clonotypes between healthy human individuals (dated by TCRdb to about 2020). The method was the immunoSEQ multiplex PCR assay. In TCRdb, the immuneACCESS table is reduced to in-frame sequences with V and J assigned. These tables do not hold every clone; where another copy was compared, an unresolved V gene accounts for under half, and the others remain unexplained. The sample has approximately 500,000 clones on record, about four fifths of them singletons. The top ten clones comprise 10% to 15% of the sample. The sequencing sample was made of PBMCs. The receptors derive from a woman aged 40 to 49 in good health. Some clones in this sample may be carry-over from other donors' samples.

The genes are TRBV2 and TRBJ1-4; 11 positions agree with TRBD1. The CDR3 consists of 14 residues. Trimming removed 7 bases from V and 8 bases from J; junction bases left unmatched: 6. Germline-derived CDR1 and CDR2 are SNHLY and FYNNEI. The CDR3 nucleotides read TGTGCCAGCATCCCCGGGACAGGGGGGGAAAAACTGTTTTTT. It encodes CASIPGTGGEKLFF.

The V call is TRBV29-1, the J call TRBJ2-7, with TRBD2 matching over 7 bases. V lost 2 bases to trimming and J lost 8 bases; unmatched junction nucleotides: 12. This CDR3 contains 14 residues. Germline V gives CDR1 SQVTM, CDR2 ANQGSEA. In DNA, the CDR3 is TGCAGCGTTGAAACCCCGGGAGGCCTTTACCAGCAGTACTTC. This encodes CSVETPGGLYQQYF.

The chain has TRBV29-1 and TRBJ2-5, with TRBD2 identical over 7 bases. Germline V lookup: CDR1 SQVTM, CDR2 ANQGSEA. With V trimmed by 7 bases and J by 1 base, 3 bases remained unmatched. The CDR3 is made up of 12 amino acids. The CDR3 is CSGSSGQETQYF. The CDR3 coding sequence is TGCAGCGGCTCTAGCGGCCAAGAGACCCAGTACTTC.

J is TRBJ2-1 and V is TRBV7-3; 12 positions agree with TRBD2. J gave up 7 bases and V 1 base, and 8 bases lay outside the gene matches. CDR1 is SGHTA, CDR2 FQGTGA, per germline. This CDR3 has 17 residues. The CDR3 here is CASSLKPLAGGINEQFF. The CDR3 coding sequence is TGTGCCAGCAGCTTAAAACCCCTAGCGGGAGGGATAAATGAGCAGTTCTTC.

Points on this clone: Other nucleotide sequences in the sample specify the same CDR3. The chain couples TRBV4-3 to TRBJ2-7, with no clear D. Trimming removed 0 bases at V and 0 bases at J, with 3 bases between. The germline V gene encodes CDR1 LGHNA and CDR2 YSLEER. The length of the CDR3 is 13 residues. CDR3 in amino acids: CASSQDLSYEQYF. CDR3 bases: TGCGCCAGCAGCCAAGATCTCTCCTACGAGCAGTACTTC.

This clone was counted ten times or more. The chain couples TRBV6-6 to TRBJ2-7, with 9 bases lining up with TRBD2. This CDR3 comprises 15 residues. J gave up 4 bases and V 7 bases, and 11 bases lay outside the gene matches. The germline V gene encodes CDR1 MNHNY and CDR2 SVGAGI (reference sequence). The CDR3 is CASNPAGGLTYEQYF. CDR3 DNA: TGTGCCAGCAATCCAGCGGGAGGACTGACATACGAGCAGTACTTC.

The V and J genes are TRBV6-1 and TRBJ1-2, with D maybe TRBD1 (5 bases). Trimming left V 3 bases short and J 7 bases short, with 15 bases between. CDR3 length: 14 amino acids. Germline assignment: CDR1 MNHNS and CDR2 SASEGT. The CDR3 nucleotides read TGTGCCAGCAGTGAGATCGGGAAAAGGGGTGGCTACACCTTC. This translates into CASSEIGKRGGYTF.

CDR3 region: CASSLALTGELFF. CDR3 nucleotides: TGTGCCAGCAGTTTGGCGTTGACCGGGGAGCTGTTTTTT. The chain joins TRBV6-5 to TRBJ2-2; no clear D gene. V dropped 4 bases and J dropped 5 bases, with 8 bases sitting between them. Germline values: CDR1 MNHEY, CDR2 SVGAGI. The CDR3 runs 13 residues.

The genes are TRBV29-1 and TRBJ1-4, with unresolved D. Germline lookup yields CDR1 SQVTM and CDR2 ANQGSEA. CDR3 length equals 11 residues. The V gene lost 0 bases and the J gene lost 13 bases, with 9 bases spanning the gap. The CDR3 is CSVEEMNGLFF. The CDR3 nucleotides are TGCAGCGTTGAAGAGATGAACGGACTGTTTTTT.

The chain carries TRBV9 and TRBJ1-4; 7 bases are shared with TRBD1. The V segment lost 0 bases and the J segment 7 bases; nucleotides outside the gene matches: 21. Germline CDR1 SGDLS, CDR2 YYNGEE. The CDR3 is 20 amino acids. The CDR3 region is CASSVAEGGDGFVVSEKLFF. The DNA for the CDR3 is TGTGCCAGCAGCGTAGCTGAAGGGGGCGATGGATTCGTCGTATCTGAAAAACTGTTTTTT.

V and J are TRBV29-1 and TRBJ2-1; the match to TRBD2 covers 13 bases. The ends lost 6 bases at V and 8 bases at J; junction bases unmatched: 7. This CDR3 comprises 14 residues. Germline CDR1 reads SQVTM; CDR2 reads ANQGSEA. CDR3 sequence (DNA): TGCAGCGTCTGGACTAGCGGGAGATTAGATGAGCAGTTCTTC. This sequence encodes CSVWTSGRLDEQFF.

The chain links TRBV18 to TRBJ1-2; 7 bases match TRBD1. The CDR3 extends over 15 amino acids. In germline, CDR1 is KGHSH, CDR2 LQKENI. With V trimmed by 5 bases and J by 0 bases, 6 bases remained unmatched. CDR3 amino acids: CASSSEDRSNYGYTF. The CDR3 DNA reads TGTGCCAGCTCATCTGAGGACAGGTCTAACTATGGCTACACCTTC.

V usage is TRBV11-1 and J usage is TRBJ2-1, with TRBD2 matching over 7 bases. Trimming removed 3 bases from V and 13 bases from J; junction bases left unmatched: 9. Germline CDR1 is SGHAT and CDR2 is FQDESV (reference sequence). The CDR3 length is 13 residues. Here the CDR3 DNA reads TGTGCCAGCAGCTTTGGCCTAGCGGAGGAACAGTTCTTC. Its protein is CASSFGLAEEQFF.

As DNA, the CDR3 is TGTGCCAGCAGCTCAGGGACTAGCGGGAAACATGAGCAGTTCTTC. It codes for CASSSGTSGKHEQFF. This chain links TRBV7-9 with TRBJ2-1, with TRBD2 identical over 13 bases. Trimming at V came to 4 bases and at J to 8 bases, leaving 5 bases not matched to a gene. Germline lookup yields CDR1 SEHNR and CDR2 FQNEAQ (reference sequence). This CDR3 comprises 15 residues.

The gene calls are TRBV12-5 and TRBJ1-2; D gene unclear. The CDR3 has 14 amino acids. CDR1 and CDR2 from the germline V gene are LGHNT and FRNRAP. Trimming left V 1 base short and J 9 bases short, with 15 bases between. Here the CDR3 DNA reads TGTGCTAGTGGTTTGGATGGACGGTCCTTTAGCTACACCTTC. Encoded protein: CASGLDGRSFSYTF.